The clone carrying this T cell receptor beta chain has a count of ten or more. Its antigen is currently unknown. TCRdb re-clonotyped the PCR reads via MiXCR. The sample has 15,000 to 20,000 clones; roughly 13% are singletons. Germline values: CDR1 WSHSY, CDR2 SAAADI. This CDR3 contains 15 residues. Trimming removed 2 bases at V and 5 bases at J, with 15 bases between. The data are from a study of metastatic and nonmetastatic thyroid tumors. Study results and limitations: In both blood and tumor samples, TCR beta diversity was reported significantly higher for malignant than benign nodules.

No patient had received any treatment before thyroid surgery. This chain joins TRBV10-2 and TRBJ1-1; TRBD1 might be the D (5 bases). The clonotype comes from a female donor with papillary thyroid cancer or a benign thyroid nodule (not recorded which). Some clones in this sample may be carry-over from other donors' samples. The sample was blood. CDR3 bases: TGCGCCAGCAGTGAGCTGGGGGTGGGAGGTACTGAAGCTTTCTTT. It is translated as CASSELGVGGTEAFF.